The rows below give T cell receptor beta chains drawn from one sample of a study of T cells in Graves' hyperthyroidism and ophthalmopathy. Via MiXCR, TCRdb re-called the multiplex PCR reads, giving one row per CDR3 protein. The sample lists 650,000 to 700,000 distinct CDR3 sequences, 17% seen once, with roughly 16% in the top ten. The sequenced sample was blood. The receptors originated from a man between 45 and 60 years old with Graves' hyperthyroidism. Each CDR3 is given with its conserved first and last residue. The D gene is left open where the match is weak. Clone size, where shown, is once, few, many, or a class for clones that have expanded.

TRBV3-1	TRBJ2-5	-	few	CASSQVGGKETQYF	TGTGCCAGCAGCCAAGTGGGCGGTAAAGAGACCCAGTACTTC
TRBV7-9	TRBJ2-2	-	many	CASSSTNTGELFF	TGTGCCAGCAGCTCTACGAACACCGGGGAGCTGTTTTTT
TRBV30	TRBJ1-5	TRBD1	-	CAWSTGRDRGPYSNQPQHF	TGTGCCTGGAGTACCGGGCGGGACAGGGGGCCTTATAGCAATCAGCCCCAGCATTTT
TRBV24-1	TRBJ1-5	-	many	CATSALASNQPQHF	TGTGCCACCAGTGCTTTGGCTAGCAATCAGCCCCAGCATTTT
TRBV27	TRBJ1-1	-	few	CASSAGRPSNTEAFF	TGTGCCAGCAGTGCAGGAAGGCCCTCGAACACTGAAGCTTTCTTT
TRBV30	TRBJ1-2	TRBD1	-	CAWSPGGGYTF	TGTGCCTGGAGTCCAGGGGGTGGCTACACCTTC
TRBV3-1	TRBJ2-3	-	few	CASSQKGLDTQYF	TGTGCCAGCAGCCAAAAAGGGTTAGATACGCAGTATTTT
TRBV2	TRBJ2-1	-	many	CASSEERRSSYNEQFF	TGTGCCAGCAGTGAAGAGCGGCGGAGCTCCTACAATGAGCAGTTCTTC
TRBV6-1	TRBJ1-5	-	few	CASSEQGRQPQHF	TGTGCCAGCAGTGAACAGGGAAGGCAGCCCCAGCATTTT
TRBV3-1	TRBJ2-7	TRBD1	many	CASSQWDRAHEQYF	TGTGCCAGCAGCCAATGGGACAGGGCTCACGAGCAGTACTTC
TRBV5-6	TRBJ2-1	-	-	CASSTDRGLLAGPYNEQFF	TGTGCCAGCAGCACGGACAGGGGGCTACTAGCGGGGCCCTACAATGAGCAGTTCTTC
TRBV27	TRBJ2-1	TRBD2	-	CASSGTSVSYNEQFF	TGTGCCAGCAGTGGGACTAGCGTTTCCTACAATGAGCAGTTCTTC
TRBV10-3	TRBJ2-5	-	many	CAIRKGEPGETQYF	TGTGCCATCAGGAAGGGCGAACCAGGCGAGACCCAGTACTTC
TRBV7-2	TRBJ2-2	-	many	CASSPGGAGTGELFF	TGTGCCAGCAGCCCAGGGGGGGCGGGCACCGGGGAGCTGTTTTTT
TRBV30	TRBJ1-2	-	many	CAWSADSHGYTF	TGTGCCTGGAGTGCGGACAGTCATGGCTACACCTTC
TRBV24-1	TRBJ1-1	-	many	CATEMGPNTEAFF	TGTGCCACCGAAATGGGGCCGAACACTGAAGCTTTCTTT
TRBV11-2	TRBJ2-1	TRBD2	many	CASSLARTSGRAFHEQFF	TGTGCCAGCAGCTTAGCGCGGACTAGCGGGAGGGCTTTCCATGAGCAGTTCTTC
TRBV10-1	TRBJ2-7	TRBD1	many	CASSADGQAPLGEQYF	TGCGCCAGCAGTGCGGATGGACAGGCCCCCCTGGGCGAGCAGTACTTC
TRBV18	TRBJ2-2	TRBD2	-	CASGGLAQTGELFF	TGTGCCAGCGGGGGACTAGCTCAAACCGGGGAGCTGTTTTTT
TRBV7-2	TRBJ2-1	-	-	CASSLEGLFYNEQFF	TGTGCCAGCAGCTTAGAGGGACTCTTCTACAATGAGCAGTTCTTC
TRBV20-1	TRBJ2-7	-	few	CSARDGSGPSYEQYF	TGCAGTGCTAGAGATGGGAGCGGCCCATCCTACGAGCAGTACTTC
TRBV7-2	TRBJ2-2	TRBD2	few	CASSLVGLAGVGGELFF	TGTGCCAGCAGCTTAGTTGGGTTAGCGGGAGTTGGCGGGGAGCTGTTTTTT